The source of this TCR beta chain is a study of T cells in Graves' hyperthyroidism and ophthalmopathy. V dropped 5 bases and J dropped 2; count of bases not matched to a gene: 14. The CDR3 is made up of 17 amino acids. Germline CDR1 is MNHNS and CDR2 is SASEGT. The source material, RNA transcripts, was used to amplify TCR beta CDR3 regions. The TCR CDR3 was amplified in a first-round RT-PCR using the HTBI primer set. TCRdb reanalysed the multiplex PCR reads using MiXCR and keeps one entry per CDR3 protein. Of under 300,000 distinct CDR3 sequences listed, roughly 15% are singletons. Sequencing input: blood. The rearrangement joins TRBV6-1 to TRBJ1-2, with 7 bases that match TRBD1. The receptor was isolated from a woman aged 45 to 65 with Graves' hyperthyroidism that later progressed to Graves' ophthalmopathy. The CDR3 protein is CASSLREDRAGNYGYTF. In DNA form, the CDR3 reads TGTGCCAGCAGTCTAAGAGAAGACAGGGCGGGGAACTATGGCTACACCTTC.